This T cell receptor beta chain was observed in a study of beta chain features in type 1 diabetes (dated by TCRdb to the late 2010s). Study-level background: Mean age, gender distribution, total cell number and subset yield did not differ between patients and healthy donors. In the study, recently diagnosed type 1 diabetes patients and matched healthy donors were compared on the TCRB repertoires of their sorted circulating CD4+ T cell subsets. A total of 90 million to 130 million sorted cells were examined across all samples, and a strong correlation was observed between cell number per subset and RNA yield. Whereas all 30 or so donors provided naive and central memory subsets, regulatory and stem cell-like memory subsets were isolated from just 8 patients and about 8 healthy donors. Results and caveats for the whole study, not just this receptor: Because cDNA was sequenced instead of genomic DNA, highly expressing activated cells could be over-represented, though the groups showed no difference in activation or CD3 levels. Patients with type 1 diabetes made fewer insertions and deleted more nucleotides at VDJ recombination sites, implying thymic rearrangement abnormalities. PCR might favor shorter templates, but patient and control samples were amplified and corrected together, so any skew would affect both groups equally. Type 1 diabetes patients showed a moderate but significant shortening of TCRB CDR3 length in all four CD4+ subsets. Because the HLA sub-analyses included only small numbers of individuals, any influence of HLA type on TCRB rearrangement was left unresolved. Naive, central memory and regulatory TCRB repertoires appeared more similar among patients than among healthy donors.

Each donor gave one peripheral blood draw, averaging roughly 100 mL, which was collected into heparinised tubes. Using a panel that included CD45RO, CCR7, CD25, CD127, CD95 and CD27, naive, central memory, regulatory and stem cell-like memory CD4+ T cells were sorted on a BD FACSAria II. Purity was above 95% for every sorted population. PBMCs were isolated immediately by Lymphoprep density gradient centrifugation and stained directly without culture. So that batch effects would be minimized, each experiment stained and sorted samples in pairs, pairing one healthy donor with one patient. All of the isolated RNA was reverse transcribed with the High Capacity cDNA Reverse Transcription Kit, so expressed TCRB transcripts were sequenced. Deep immunoSEQ sequencing was applied to naive, central memory and regulatory T cell samples, giving an average of about 3.7 million total reads per sample. Sorted cells were lysed in RLT buffer and RNA was extracted with DNase-treated RNeasy Micro or Mini kits, depending on cell number. Each cell subset was processed on its own to prevent cross-contamination, while patient and healthy donor samples were processed together. The immunoSEQ multiplex PCR was used to amplify TCRB sequences from cDNA, generating 87-bp fragments that spanned the CDR3 region. Sequencing of the amplicons was done on the Illumina HiSeq platform. In the paper's pipeline: PCR bias was corrected computationally using synthetic template baselines, and reads within Hamming distance 2 were collapsed, with unmergeable singletons discarded. Reads were aligned to IMGT to assign V, D and J genes, CDR3 length, and insertions or deletions at six rearrangement sites. Within each subset, clonotype counts were normalized to sorted cell number, and only after that were true diversity and Gini coefficients computed with the tcR R package. Repertoire sharing was quantified using the overlap coefficient calculated on TCRB nucleotide sequences. Out-of-frame TCRB sequences from naive cells were analyzed as a proxy for the pre-selection repertoire. The immuneACCESS repertoire file appears here via TCRdb, limited to in-frame rearrangements. These files lack a portion of the clones; in checked studies, under half of the deficit traces to unresolved V genes, and the cause of the others is not known. For V, J and clone size, that table is used; D and trimming come from the DNA. The sample contains 400,000 to 600,000 clones, over 25% of them found a single time. The ten largest clones capture around 0.065% of the sample.

The germline ends are 12 bases apart after V is trimmed by 4 bases and J by 2 bases. The CDR3 goes from the cysteine to the phenylalanine over 13 residues. The retained sequence is limited to the CDR3, 39 bases, with the frame set at the first base. CDR1 and CDR2 were assigned from the germline V gene as SQVTM and ANQGSEA. Comment on this clone: What this receptor recognizes is not known. Base quality data are lacking; no much larger clone is found one base away.

The sequencing input was naive CD4+ T cells from blood. The cell subset or site label, as the study defines it: true naive CD4+ T cells. The sequence links TRBV29-1 to TRBJ2-7; the D gene lacks a confident call. The TCR was taken from a man between 18 and 35 years old in good health. The base sequence is TGCAGCGTTGCGCCGGACGGTACCTACGAGCAGTACTTC. Its translation is CSVAPDGTYEQYF.